This T cell receptor (beta chain) originates from a study of blood T cells in healthy people across ages (dated by TCRdb to the mid-2010s). With respect to the entire study: In model experiments, template switching captured about one uniquely barcoded TCR beta cDNA molecule for every two T cells. To avoid experimental bias, donors of different ages were randomly spread across the sequencing lanes. Using deep sequencing normalized with unique cDNA molecular identifiers, the study measured how TCR beta repertoire diversity changes with age. Using the same blood draw, the study looked at two additional independent replicas of 1 million unique cDNA reads for two donors, one aged 18 to 30 and the other aged 80 or older. Four age groups were formed from the donors: young (average about 17 years), middle-aged (approximately 39), aged (approximately 60) and long-lived (about 80). The investigation overall reported the following: Donor CMV infection status was unknown, potentially confounding age-related changes in expanded clonotypes. Observed TCR beta diversity correlated strongly with the percentage of naive T cells measured by flow cytometry. Total diversity estimates from one million sequenced T cells were considered lower bounds and underestimates. Observed TCR beta diversity per million T cells fell roughly linearly with age, and a significant reduction was already apparent by age roughly 40. Compared with the aged group, more naive CD4+ T cells, fewer expanded clones and increased TCR diversity were shown by the long-lived group, suggesting age selection. Conclusive comparison of naive and antigen-experienced compartments was prevented by the profiling of bulk unsorted PBMCs.

The donors were roughly 39 Caucasian individuals from Russia, aged 6 to 90 years, who were systemically healthy. Each donor gave 8 to 10 milliliters of peripheral blood, drawn into EDTA-treated Vacutainer tubes. Ficoll-Paque density-gradient centrifugation was used to isolate PBMCs, with at least 7 million per sample. Trizol reagent was used to extract total RNA from PBMCs, with at least 5.5 micrograms per sample. Naive CD45RAhigh/CD27high T cell percentages were measured by flow cytometry on a PBMC aliquot from every donor. Taken from cysteine to phenylalanine, the CDR3 has 17 residues. Solely the CDR3 DNA is kept, with 51 bases framed from the first base. In the germline V gene (reference sequence), CDR1 corresponds to MNHEY and CDR2 to SMNVEV. Germline trimming amounts to 5 bases on V and 1 base on J, with 10 as the count of junction bases outside the gene matches. Libraries were made using 5' RACE. TCRdb shows the sequencer as Illumina HiSeq 2500. A second PCR of about 7 to 12 cycles was run with a J-beta primer mix and a sample-barcoded 5' primer. A unique molecular identifier was introduced onto each TCR beta cDNA molecule by a template-switch 5' adaptor carrying 12 random nucleotides. At least 3 million CDR3-containing paired-end reads were obtained from each sample. All of the RNA was converted into first-strand cDNA using the Mint cDNA synthesis kit, with a TRBC-specific oligonucleotide serving as the primer. All cDNA was treated with uracil-DNA glycosylase and then went through a first 18-cycle PCR with the universal primers M1SS and BC2_uni_R. The study's own analysis went as follows. For normalization, 1 million high-quality reads were randomly selected from each sample, with every read carrying a distinct molecular identifier. Instead of being binned into consensus sequences, reads that shared molecular identifiers were thrown out. CDR3 identification, clonotype clustering and error correction used MiTCR with a Q25 quality threshold and the strictest error-elimination algorithm. A nonparametric unseen species model using Euler transformation provided a lower-bound estimate of total TCR beta diversity. TCRdb's own reprocessing of the public reads used fastp at Q25 and MiXCR and kept productive beta chains. Duplicate CDR3 protein sequences are folded into a single record with the most common DNA and genes. TCRdb's processing, not the study's, gives the V and J calls here. The sample records approximately 830,000 distinct CDR3 sequences, about 59% of which are singletons. The top ten constitute approximately 30% of the sample.

In regard to this clonotype: Its antigen has not been determined. No much larger clone is present one base from it, and per-base qualities are unavailable.

What was sequenced was blood. The clonotype was recovered from a man between 25 and 39 years old in good health. The sequence joins TRBV27 to TRBJ2-5; 10 middle bases align to TRBD2. The DNA sequence is given as TGTGCCAGCAGTACACTAGCGGGGAGGGGGTTCCAAGAGACCCAGTACTTC. Its translation reads: CASSTLAGRGFQETQYF.